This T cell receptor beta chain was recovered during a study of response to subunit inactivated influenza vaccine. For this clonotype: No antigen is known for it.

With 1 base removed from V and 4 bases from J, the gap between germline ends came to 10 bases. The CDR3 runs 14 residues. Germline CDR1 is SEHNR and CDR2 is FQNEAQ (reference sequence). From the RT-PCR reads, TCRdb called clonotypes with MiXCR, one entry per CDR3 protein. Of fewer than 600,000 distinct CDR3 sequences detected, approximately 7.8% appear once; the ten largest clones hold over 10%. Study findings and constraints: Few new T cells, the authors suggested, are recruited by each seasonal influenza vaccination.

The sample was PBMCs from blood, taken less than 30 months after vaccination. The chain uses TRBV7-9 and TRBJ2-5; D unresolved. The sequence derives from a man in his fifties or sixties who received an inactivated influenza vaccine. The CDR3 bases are TGTGCCAGCAGCTTAGAGATACTGGTAGAGACCCAGTACTTC. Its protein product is CASSLEILVETQYF.